This TCR beta chain was sequenced during a study of OX40 agonist ivuxolimab in advanced cancers. Study at large: Checkpoint inhibitors had been given previously to about 38% of patients.

Notes on this clone: The target antigen is unknown.

Clones were sequenced by immunoSEQ multiplex PCR, and TCRdb holds only the in-frame ones, with some missing. This table holds 15,000 to 20,000 clones, around four fifths found once. Between the trimmed V and J ends, which lost 1 base and 5 bases, there was a span of 12 bases. CDR1 is SGHRS, CDR2 YFSETQ, per germline. The length of the CDR3 is 14 residues. Overall study results and limits: Expanded clones were, on average, more numerous among CD8+ T cells than CD4+. CD4+ and CD8+ T cells in blood underwent clonal expansion by week 6 at 0.1 to 3.0 mg/kg.

V gene TRBV5-1 combines with J gene TRBJ1-2, with D perhaps matching TRBD1 (5 bases). The source was CD4+ or CD8+ T cells sorted from blood, collected in a trial of the OX40 agonist ivuxolimab. The receptor was derived from an adult with an advanced solid tumor such as melanoma, head and neck, liver or kidney cancer. The CDR3 is CASSLTGTQYGYTF. CDR3 DNA sequence: TGCGCCAGCAGCTTGACAGGAACCCAATATGGCTACACCTTC.